This T cell receptor (beta chain) was obtained from a study of blood T cell repertoires in COVID-19. V shed 0 bases and J shed 6 bases, with 5 bases lying between them. There are 12 residues in the CDR3. Germline CDR1 reads SGHRS; CDR2 reads YFSETQ. Study processing details: Nucleated cell number was recorded as an estimate derived from reference gene primer amplification. Here immunoSEQ multiplex PCR was the method, and the copy in TCRdb shows in-frame clones only, minus some. That table furnishes V, J and clone size, whereas the DNA furnished D and trimming. The table lists approximately 120,000 clones, around 86% of them singletons, with 12% in the top ten.

This sequence originates from a man aged 55 to 70 with acute or convalescent COVID-19. The chain uses TRBV5-1 and TRBJ2-3, with D tentatively TRBD1 (5 bases). Sequenced sample: peripheral blood. The CDR3 sequence is CASSLEGDTQYF. CDR3 nucleotides: TGCGCCAGCAGCTTGGAGGGGGATACGCAGTATTTT.